The 17 T cell receptor beta chains below all came from one sample that was sequenced in a study of molecular identifiers for immune sequencing clone quantification. MiXCR was run by TCRdb on the PCR reads, yielding one entry per CDR3 protein. The sample consists of approximately 320,000 distinct CDR3 sequences, roughly 24% of them appearing once. The sequencing input was naive CD8+ T cells from blood, with Jurkat cell RNA spiked in. Subset of the sample: FACS-sorted CD8+CD4-CCR7+CD45RA+ naive T cells. The receptor source for this set is a human donor in good health. Some libraries in this study had Jurkat cell RNA spiked in.

The chain recombines TRBV9 with TRBJ2-7; 12 bases are shared with TRBD2. V was pared by 0 bases and J by 5 bases, with 3 bases of the junction left unmatched. CDR1 and CDR2 from the germline V gene are SGDLS and YYNGEE. The CDR3 has 15 residues. CDR3 DNA sequence: TGTGCCAGCAGCGTAGGCGGACTAGCGGGGAACGAGCAGTACTTC. This translates into CASSVGGLAGNEQYF.

Regarding this clonotype: This may be a read error, as it is one base from a much larger clone. This chain uses TRBV28 with TRBJ1-4; D unresolved. Looked up from germline, CDR1 is MDHEN and CDR2 is SYDVKM. Trimming removed 6 bases at V and 8 bases at J, with 13 bases between. The CDR3 length is 13 residues. The CDR3 loop reads CASSASADEKLFF. For the CDR3, the DNA is TGTGCCAGCAGCGCCAGCGCGGACGAAAAACTGTTTTTT.

The chain links TRBV3-1 to TRBJ2-7, with D uncertain. This CDR3 spans 14 amino acids. CDR1 and CDR2 from the germline V gene are LGHDT and YNNKEL (reference sequence). Trimming removed 2 bases from V and 3 bases from J, with 11 bases in between. Written as DNA, the CDR3 is TGTGCCAGCAGCCAACAGACAAGGAGCTACGAGCAGTACTTC. As protein: CASSQQTRSYEQYF.

This clonotype was counted a few times. The chain joins TRBV12-3 or TRBV12-4 to TRBJ2-7; D uncertain. The CDR3 loop spans 11 amino acids. Between the trimmed V and J ends, which lost 6 bases and 5 bases, there was a span of 8 bases. CDR3: CASRLTDEQYF. The DNA of the CDR3 is TGTGCCAGCAGACTAACCGACGAGCAGTACTTC.

This clonotype was found a few times. This sequence joins TRBV28 and TRBJ1-5, with D maybe TRBD1 (6 bases). CDR3 length: 14 residues. V was cut by 6 bases and J by 2 bases, with 11 bases left in between. CDR1 and CDR2 from the germline V gene are MDHEN and SYDVKM. In DNA, the CDR3 is TGTGCCAGCAGAATGGGGGCAGGCAATCAGCCCCAGCATTTT. Protein product: CASRMGAGNQPQHF.

This clonotype was observed many times. The rearrangement joins TRBV7-6 to TRBJ1-1; no reliable D call. V was clipped by 1 base and J by 1 base, with 7 bases between them. The CDR3 length is 14 residues. Germline CDR1 SGHVS, CDR2 FNYEAQ. The DNA of the CDR3 is TGTGCCAGCAGCTTAGGAGGGCCGAACACTGAAGCTTTCTTT. It yields the protein CASSLGGPNTEAFF. The full variable domain, in which reference TRBV7-6 and TRBJ1-1 provide the parts outside the CDR3, is GAGVSQSPRYKVTKRGQDVALRCDPISGHVSLYWYRQALGQGPEFLTYFNYEAQQDKSGLPNDRFSAERPEGSISTLTIQRTEQRDSAMYRCASSLGGPNTEAFFGQGTRLTVV.

Concerning this clonotype itself: A read error is possible here, since a much larger clone lies one base away. The V gene is TRBV7-7, the J gene TRBJ2-3, with TRBD2 matching 14 bases. CDR3 length: 16 residues. Germline lookup yields CDR1 SSHAT and CDR2 FNYEAQ (reference sequence). The CDR3 loop is CACSSGLAGVLDTQYF. The CDR3 DNA sequence: TGTGCTTGCAGCTCGGGACTAGCGGGAGTGCTAGATACGCAGTATTTT.

In regard to this clonotype: A read error may explain this, as a much larger clone is one base away. This rearrangement joins TRBV7-9 to TRBJ1-5; D is uncertain. V was clipped by 6 bases and J by 0 bases, with 9 bases between them. This CDR3 region has 14 residues. Germline V lookup: CDR1 SEHNR, CDR2 FQNEAQ (reference sequence). Here the CDR3 DNA reads TGTGCCAGCAGTTGGAACGCTAGCAATCAGCCCCAGCATTTT. It codes for CASSWNASNQPQHF.

At least ten counts were recorded for this clonotype. V usage is TRBV20-1 and J usage is TRBJ2-7, with D possibly TRBD1 on 6 matching bases. With 5 bases removed from V and 3 bases from J, the gap between germline ends came to 14 bases. The CDR3 runs to 13 residues. Germline values: CDR1 DFQATT, CDR2 SNEGSKA (reference sequence). The CDR3 nucleotides are TGCAGTGCTCGTCCGACAGGTATCTACGAGCAGTACTTC. Translation: CSARPTGIYEQYF.

This CDR3 reads CATSDFRRDTQYF. Written as DNA, the CDR3 is TGTGCCACCAGTGATTTTCGGAGAGATACGCAGTATTTT. This rearrangement joins TRBV24-1 to TRBJ2-3, with D unclear. Trimming pared 1 base from V and 5 bases from J, leaving 6 bases between. The germline V gene encodes CDR1 KGHDR and CDR2 SFDVKD. The CDR3 totals 13 residues.

Comments on this clonotype: At one end, the junction sequence differs from germline, possibly due to a read error. V gene TRBV6-2 or TRBV6-3 combines with J gene TRBJ2-7, with D perhaps TRBD1 (5 bases). The CDR3 is 14 residues long. The V gene's germline CDR1 is MNHEY and CDR2 SVGEGT. The CDR3 DNA sequence: TGTGCCAGCAGTTACCTAGGACACCCCTACGTGCAGTACTTC. Its translation is CASSYLGHPYVQYF.

This clonotype showed up many times. This sequence joins TRBV5-4 and TRBJ1-2; the D is unclear. This CDR3 has 12 residues. Per germline, CDR1 SGHNT and CDR2 YYREEE (reference sequence). Trimming stripped 0 bases from V and 8 bases from J, with 8 bases between. CDR3 DNA: TGTGCCAGCAGCTTGGGACAAGGGGGCTACACCTTC. It yields the protein CASSLGQGGYTF.

J is TRBJ2-1 and V is TRBV12-3 or TRBV12-4; D is possibly TRBD2 (6 bases). V gave up 5 bases and J gave up 0 bases, with 14 bases separating them. The CDR3 is 16 residues long. CDR3 sequence reads: CASSPLALSSYNEQFF. CDR3 bases: TGTGCCAGCAGTCCTCTAGCGTTGAGCTCCTACAATGAGCAGTTCTTC.

The table lists this clonotype with many counts. V usage is TRBV6-5 and J usage is TRBJ2-3; D gene ambiguous. V was shortened by 2 bases and J by 0 bases, with 9 bases between the two germline ends. The germline V gene encodes CDR1 MNHEY and CDR2 SVGAGI. The CDR3 has 15 amino acids. The CDR3 reads CASSYMRKSTDTQYF. The CDR3 DNA reads TGTGCCAGCAGTTACATGCGGAAGAGCACAGATACGCAGTATTTT.

With respect to this clonotype: One end of the junction varies from germline; a read error may be responsible. The chain combines TRBV4-3 with TRBJ2-1; D is perhaps TRBD1 (5 bases). Germline V gives CDR1 LGHNA, CDR2 YSLEER. CDR3 size: 15 residues. CDR3 sequence reads: CASSQARVPYNERFF. Here the CDR3 DNA reads TGCGCCAGCAGCCAGGCCAGGGTGCCCTACAATGAGCGGTTCTTC.

J is TRBJ2-7 and V is TRBV2, with 7 bases aligning to TRBD1. Germline CDR1 and CDR2: SNHLY and FYNNEI. V lost 6 bases and J lost 3; bases outside the gene matches: 11. The CDR3 spans 15 residues. CDR3 sequence (DNA): TGTGCCAGCAGACCCGGGGACAGTGTCAACTACGAGCAGTACTTC. Its protein is CASRPGDSVNYEQYF.

Notes on this clonotype: One junction end does not reproduce the germline sequence, and a read error may be involved. CDR3: CAGSQDVGQGASTHYGYTF. CDR3 bases: TGCGCCGGCAGCCAAGATGTAGGACAGGGGGCGTCGACGCACTATGGCTACACCTTC. The V gene is TRBV4-1, the J gene TRBJ1-2; 11 nucleotides line up with TRBD1. This CDR3 is 19 amino acids long. Germline V gene lookup returns CDR1 MGHRA and CDR2 YSYEKL.